The rows below give T cell receptor beta chains drawn from one sample of a study of cytomegalovirus exposure and HLA in healthy donors. Profiled with immunoSEQ multiplex PCR; TCRdb holds only in-frame clones, not every one. This sample has roughly 200,000 clones, with roughly three quarters found just once. The sequenced sample consisted of PBMCs. The receptors come from a man aged 50 or older in good health and CMV-seronegative. Both conserved end residues are part of each CDR3.

CDR3aa,v_gene,j_gene
CASSIVALANNEQFF,TRBV19,TRBJ2-1
CASSLSLAGGGQETQYF,TRBV5-1,TRBJ2-5
CASSVGTGRQPQHF,TRBV9,TRBJ1-5
CATSRLGTGLGNEQFF,TRBV15,TRBJ2-1
CASRRDSTEAFF,TRBV2,TRBJ1-1
CAISTGLAGGPGKNIQYF,TRBV10-3,TRBJ2-4
CASTQGNGNQPQHF,TRBV19,TRBJ1-5
CATLADSYNEQFF,TRBV7-9,TRBJ2-1
CASSYSRGLGGNEQFF,TRBV28,TRBJ2-1
CASSLVGPSNQPQHF,TRBV7-2,TRBJ1-5
CASSERDQPQHF,TRBV6-1,TRBJ1-5
CASSAQGTEAFF,TRBV2,TRBJ1-1
CAWSEVVGGADEQYF,TRBV30,TRBJ2-7
CASSVAFTGITGELFF,TRBV9,TRBJ2-2
CASSQSGTAGNEQFF,TRBV4-1,TRBJ2-1
CASSPRSGGYYGYTF,TRBV18,TRBJ1-2
CASSLIPGLSNQPQHF,TRBV5-5,TRBJ1-5
CASSSELAGAGETQYF,TRBV5-1,TRBJ2-5
CASSFSPTGYEQYF,TRBV27,TRBJ2-7
CSSSLPRTTGGEAYEQYF,TRBV7-9,TRBJ2-7
CASSPLSGMAFF,TRBV4-1,TRBJ1-1
CASTDKFSNQPQHF,TRBV6-1,TRBJ1-5
CASSEVAGHGYTF,TRBV6-1,TRBJ1-2
CASSLLQAAKNIQYF,TRBV6-6,TRBJ2-4
CASSYWGSNTGELFF,TRBV6-5,TRBJ2-2
CASSHGQANQPQHF,TRBV4-1,TRBJ1-5
CATRQGNGNQPQHF,TRBV15,TRBJ1-5
CASSPRTGSNYGYTF,TRBV5-5,TRBJ1-2
CASSVVGRDYNEQFF,TRBV9,TRBJ2-1
CASSGRGLNSPLHF,TRBV2,TRBJ1-6
CASSLSVVKAANNEQFF,TRBV28,TRBJ2-1
CASSTQDRAWDFF,TRBV18,TRBJ1-1
CASSLGGIGNTGELFF,TRBV7-9,TRBJ2-2
CASRSDRVTGYTF,TRBV6-5,TRBJ1-2
CASSPAENTEAFF,TRBV18,TRBJ1-1
CASSLAPAGGLADTQYF,TRBV5-5,TRBJ2-3
CASSSLPGQGIPNYGYTF,TRBV5-1,TRBJ1-2
CATSRDLGGYQPQHF,TRBV15,TRBJ1-5
CASSHQGGQGLEKETQYF,TRBV28,TRBJ2-5
CASSSQGSGYTGELFF,TRBV7-8,TRBJ2-2
CASSSPRAQYF,TRBV28,TRBJ2-4
CASSYSQRAYEQYF,TRBV6-5,TRBJ2-7
CASSLEQQNTEAFF,TRBV28,TRBJ1-1
CASIRRGGQPQHF,TRBV28,TRBJ1-5
CASRLQGYNSNQPQHF,TRBV19,TRBJ1-5
CASSLSWDRGRASYNEQFF,TRBV5-6,TRBJ2-1